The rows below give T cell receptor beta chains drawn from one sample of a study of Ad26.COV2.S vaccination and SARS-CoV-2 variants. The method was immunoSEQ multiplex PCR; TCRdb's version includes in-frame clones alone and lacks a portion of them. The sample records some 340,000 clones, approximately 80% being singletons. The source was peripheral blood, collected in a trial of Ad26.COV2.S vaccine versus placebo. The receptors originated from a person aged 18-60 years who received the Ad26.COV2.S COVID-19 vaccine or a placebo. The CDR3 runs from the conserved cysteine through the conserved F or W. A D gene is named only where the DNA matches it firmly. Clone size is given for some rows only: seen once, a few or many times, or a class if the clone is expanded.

CDR3: CASSTDRARDQPQHF
DNA: TGTGCCAGCAGTACCGACAGGGCAAGGGATCAGCCCCAGCATTTT
size: -
J: TRBJ1-5
D: TRBD1
V: TRBV6-5

CDR3: CASSLGDANTEAFF
DNA: TGCGCCAGCAGCTTGGGTGATGCCAACACTGAAGCTTTCTTT
size: -
J: TRBJ1-1
D: -
V: TRBV5-1

CDR3: CASSPPGLAGNNEQFF
DNA: TGTGCCAGCAGTCCTCCGGGACTAGCGGGCAACAATGAGCAGTTCTTC
size: -
J: TRBJ2-1
D: TRBD2
V: TRBV28

CDR3: CASSLGQIGNSPLHF
DNA: TGTGCCAGCAGCTTGGGCCAGATTGGGAATTCACCCCTCCACTTT
size: -
J: TRBJ1-6
D: -
V: TRBV5-5

CDR3: CASSYTLYEQYF
DNA: TGTGCCAGCAGTTACACCCTTTACGAGCAGTACTTC
size: -
J: TRBJ2-7
D: -
V: TRBV2

CDR3: CASSRGGVGRDEKLFF
DNA: TGCGCCAGCAGCCGTGGAGGGGTCGGCCGTGATGAAAAACTGTTTTTT
size: once
J: TRBJ1-4
D: -
V: TRBV4-1

CDR3: CAISAGVRPEETQYF
DNA: TGTGCCATCAGTGCAGGAGTAAGGCCGGAAGAGACCCAGTACTTC
size: -
J: TRBJ2-5
D: -
V: TRBV10-3

CDR3: CASSQVSETQYF
DNA: TGTGCCAGCAGCCAAGTATCAGAGACCCAGTACTTC
size: -
J: TRBJ2-5
D: -
V: TRBV3-1/TRBV3-2

CDR3: CASSFDRLYSGNTIYF
DNA: TGCGCCAGCAGCTTCGACAGGCTGTACTCTGGAAACACCATATATTTT
size: once
J: TRBJ1-3
D: -
V: TRBV5-1

CDR3: CASSKSPLARATNEKLFF
DNA: TGTGCCAGCAGCAAATCCCCCTTGGCCCGGGCAACTAATGAAAAACTGTTTTTT
size: -
J: TRBJ1-4
D: -
V: TRBV7-3

CDR3: CASSPPSLTGGNYGYTF
DNA: TGTGCCAGCTCACCACCGAGTCTGACAGGGGGCAACTATGGCTACACCTTC
size: once
J: TRBJ1-2
D: TRBD1
V: TRBV18

CDR3: CASSIDWGGTGTQYF
DNA: TGTGCCAGTAGTATAGATTGGGGCGGGACTGGGACCCAGTACTTC
size: few
J: TRBJ2-5
D: -
V: TRBV19

CDR3: CASSPGSYEQYF
DNA: TGTGCCAGCAGCCCCGGGTCCTACGAGCAGTACTTC
size: few
J: TRBJ2-7
D: -
V: TRBV5-4

CDR3: CASSLFVRDSSGYTF
DNA: TGTGCCAGCAGTTTATTTGTGCGGGACAGTAGTGGCTACACCTTC
size: -
J: TRBJ1-2
D: TRBD1
V: TRBV28

CDR3: CASSKDGSNTEAFF
DNA: TGCGCCAGCAGCAAGGACGGTTCGAACACTGAAGCTTTCTTT
size: -
J: TRBJ1-1
D: -
V: TRBV5-1

CDR3: CASSWTMFGDGNQPQHF
DNA: TGTGCCAGCAGTTGGACCATGTTCGGGGATGGCAATCAGCCCCAGCATTTT
size: -
J: TRBJ1-5
D: -
V: TRBV28

CDR3: CASSRRGGHGYTF
DNA: TGTGCCAGCAGCCGGCGAGGGGGCCATGGCTACACCTTC
size: few
J: TRBJ1-2
D: TRBD1
V: TRBV5-5

CDR3: CASSLSTAYEQYF
DNA: TGTGCCAGCAGCCTCTCTACCGCATACGAGCAGTACTTC
size: -
J: TRBJ2-7
D: -
V: TRBV4-2